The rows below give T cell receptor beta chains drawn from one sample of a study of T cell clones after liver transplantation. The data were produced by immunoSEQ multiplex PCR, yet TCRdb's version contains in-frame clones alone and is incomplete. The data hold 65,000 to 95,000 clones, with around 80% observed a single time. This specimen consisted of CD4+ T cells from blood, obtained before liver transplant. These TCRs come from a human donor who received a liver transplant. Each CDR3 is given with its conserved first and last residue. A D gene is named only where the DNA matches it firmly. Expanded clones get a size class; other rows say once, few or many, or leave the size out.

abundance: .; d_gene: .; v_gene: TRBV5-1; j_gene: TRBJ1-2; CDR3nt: TGCGCCAGCAGCTTGGTTTTCGCCCGCCAAAACTATGGCTACACCTTC; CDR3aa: CASSLVFARQNYGYTF
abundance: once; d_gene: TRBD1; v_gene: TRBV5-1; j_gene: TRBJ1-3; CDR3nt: TGCGCCAGCAGCTCTATGACAGGGGACTCTGGAAACACCATATATTTT; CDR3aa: CASSSMTGDSGNTIYF
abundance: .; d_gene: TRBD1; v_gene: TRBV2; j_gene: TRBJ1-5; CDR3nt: TGTGCCAGCAGTTACAGGGGCCGCGATCAGCCCCAGCATTTT; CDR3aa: CASSYRGRDQPQHF
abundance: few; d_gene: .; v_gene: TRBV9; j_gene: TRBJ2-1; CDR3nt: TGTGCCAGCAGCACAGAGGGGCCCATCGGGAATGAGCAGTTCTTC; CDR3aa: CASSTEGPIGNEQFF
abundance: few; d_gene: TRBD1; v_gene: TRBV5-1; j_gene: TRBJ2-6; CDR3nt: TGCGCCAGCAGCCTTACCCCGGGACAGAGCTCTGGGGCCAACGTCCTGACTTTC; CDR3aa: CASSLTPGQSSGANVLTF
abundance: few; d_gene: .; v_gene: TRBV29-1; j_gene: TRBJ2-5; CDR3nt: TGCAGCGTTGGACAGGTGGAGACCCAGTACTTC; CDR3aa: CSVGQVETQYF
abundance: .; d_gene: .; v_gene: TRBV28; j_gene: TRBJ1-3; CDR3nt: TGTGCCAGCAGTTTAGTTCAAGCCCTTTCCTCGAGGAACACCATATATTTT; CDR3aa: CASSLVQALSSRNTIYF
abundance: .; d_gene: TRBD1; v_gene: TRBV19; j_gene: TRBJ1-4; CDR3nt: TGTGCCAGTAAAGCGGGACAGGCAACTAATGAAAAACTGTTTTTT; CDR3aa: CASKAGQATNEKLFF
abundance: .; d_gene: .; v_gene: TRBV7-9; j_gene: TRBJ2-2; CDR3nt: TGTGCCAGCAGCTCCACCGCGGGAAGAGACACCGGGGAGCTGTTTTTT; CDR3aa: CASSSTAGRDTGELFF
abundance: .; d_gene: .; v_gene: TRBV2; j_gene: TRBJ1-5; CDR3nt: TGTGCCAGCAGTGATATGGGGTGGGGGCCCCAGCATTTT; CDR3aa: CASSDMGWGPQHF
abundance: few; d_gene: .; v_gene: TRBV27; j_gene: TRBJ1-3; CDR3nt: TGTGCCAGCAGTCGGGGGTCAAGTGGAAACACCATATATTTT; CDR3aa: CASSRGSSGNTIYF
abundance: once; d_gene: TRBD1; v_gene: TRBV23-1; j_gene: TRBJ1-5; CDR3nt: TGCGCCAGCAGTCATATACGTCAGGGGGCGAATCAGCCCCAGCATTTT; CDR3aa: CASSHIRQGANQPQHF
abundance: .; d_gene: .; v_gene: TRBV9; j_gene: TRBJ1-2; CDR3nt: TGTGCCAGCAACCGGCCTAACTATGGCTACACCTTC; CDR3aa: CASNRPNYGYTF
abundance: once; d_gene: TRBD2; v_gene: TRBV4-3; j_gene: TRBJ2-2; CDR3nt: TGCGCCAGCAGCCAAGAAGCGGGAGAAGGTTCGGGGGAGCTGTTTTTT; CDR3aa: CASSQEAGEGSGELFF
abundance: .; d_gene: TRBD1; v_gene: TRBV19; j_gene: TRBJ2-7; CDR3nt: TGTGCCAGTAGCCGGGACAGGGAATCCACCAACGAGCAGTACTTC; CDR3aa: CASSRDRESTNEQYF
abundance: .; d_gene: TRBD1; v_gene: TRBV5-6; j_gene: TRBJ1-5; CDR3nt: TGTGCCAGCAGCTTGGGGGGACAGGGTATGAATCAGCCCCAGCATTTT; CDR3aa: CASSLGGQGMNQPQHF
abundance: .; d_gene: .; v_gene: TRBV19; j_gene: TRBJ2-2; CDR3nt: TGTGCCAGTAGTATCCAACGTACCGGGGAGCTGTTTTTT; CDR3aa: CASSIQRTGELFF
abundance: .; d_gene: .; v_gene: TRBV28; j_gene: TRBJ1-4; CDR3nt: TGTGCCAGCAGTCTCTTTGATCCGAAAAAACTGTTTTTT; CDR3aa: CASSLFDPKKLFF
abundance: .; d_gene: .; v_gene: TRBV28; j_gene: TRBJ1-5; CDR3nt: TGTGCCAGCAGTTTAGGCGCAGGGCATCAGCCCCAGCATTTT; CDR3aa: CASSLGAGHQPQHF
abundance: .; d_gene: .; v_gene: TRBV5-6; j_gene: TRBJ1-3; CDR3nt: TGTGCCAGCAGCCTAATCGGTGTGGGAAACACCATATATTTT; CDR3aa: CASSLIGVGNTIYF
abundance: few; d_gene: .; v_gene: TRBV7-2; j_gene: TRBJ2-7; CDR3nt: TGTGCCAGCAGCTTAGGAGCGGACAGTACCTACGAGCAGTACTTC; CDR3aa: CASSLGADSTYEQYF
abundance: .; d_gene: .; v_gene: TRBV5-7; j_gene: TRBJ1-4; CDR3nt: TGTGCCAGCAGCTTGGGCACAGGAGGGAATGAAAAACTGTTTTTT; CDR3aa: CASSLGTGGNEKLFF
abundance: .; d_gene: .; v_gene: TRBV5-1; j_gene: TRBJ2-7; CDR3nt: TGCGCCAGCAGCTTGGCTGTTCACCTACCCTACGAGCAGTACTTC; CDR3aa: CASSLAVHLPYEQYF
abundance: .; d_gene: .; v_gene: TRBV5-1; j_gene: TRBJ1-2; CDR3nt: TGCGCCAGCAGCGTGCTCAGCGCAGGGGAGGATGGCTACACCTTC; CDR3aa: CASSVLSAGEDGYTF
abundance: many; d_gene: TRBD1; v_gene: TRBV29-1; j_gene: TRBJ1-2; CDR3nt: TGCAGCGTTCCAGGACAGGGTTGGTATGGCTACACCTTC; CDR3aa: CSVPGQGWYGYTF
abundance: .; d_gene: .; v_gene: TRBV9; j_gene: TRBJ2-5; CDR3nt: TGTGCCAGCAGCGTAGGGGAATACCAAGAGACCCAGTACTTC; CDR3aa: CASSVGEYQETQYF
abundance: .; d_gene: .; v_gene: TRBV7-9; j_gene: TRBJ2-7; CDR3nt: TGTGCCAGCAGCTTACGGAGCGACGAGCAGTACTTC; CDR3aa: CASSLRSDEQYF
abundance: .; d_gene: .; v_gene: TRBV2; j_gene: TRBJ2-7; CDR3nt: TGTGCCAGCAGGCCGGGACCCGGATACGAGCAGTACTTC; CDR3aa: CASRPGPGYEQYF
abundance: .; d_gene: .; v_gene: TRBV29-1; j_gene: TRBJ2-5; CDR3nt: TGCAGCGTTGGGTGGGAACGAGAGACCCAGTACTTC; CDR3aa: CSVGWERETQYF
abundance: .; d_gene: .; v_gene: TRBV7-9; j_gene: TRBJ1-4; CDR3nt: TGTGCCAGCAGCTTACAGGGAAGAGGTTCGGAAAAACTGTTTTTT; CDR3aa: CASSLQGRGSEKLFF
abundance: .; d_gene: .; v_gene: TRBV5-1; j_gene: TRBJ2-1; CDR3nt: TGCGCCAGCAGCTTGGCGGCTAGCGCAAATGAGCAGTTCTTC; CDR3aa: CASSLAASANEQFF
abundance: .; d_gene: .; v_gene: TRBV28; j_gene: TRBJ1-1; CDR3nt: TGTGCCAGCAGACGGGACACTGAAGCTTTCTTT; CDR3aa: CASRRDTEAFF
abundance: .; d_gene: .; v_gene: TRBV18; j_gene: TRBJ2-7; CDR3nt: TGTGCCAGCTCACCTTGGACAGAGGCTAGCGAGCAGTACTTC; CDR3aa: CASSPWTEASEQYF
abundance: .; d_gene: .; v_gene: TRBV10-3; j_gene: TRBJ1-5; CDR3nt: TGTGCCATCGGGGGGGCGGGTAGCAATCAGCCCCAGCATTTT; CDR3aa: CAIGGAGSNQPQHF
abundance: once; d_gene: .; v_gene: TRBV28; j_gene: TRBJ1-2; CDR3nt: TGTGCCAGCAGTTTAGCAGGGCTAGTTGGAGGCTACACCTTC; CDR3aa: CASSLAGLVGGYTF
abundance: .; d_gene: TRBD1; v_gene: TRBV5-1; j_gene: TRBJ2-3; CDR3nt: TGCGCCAGCAGCTTAGGGACAGTCACAGATACGCAGTATTTT; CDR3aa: CASSLGTVTDTQYF
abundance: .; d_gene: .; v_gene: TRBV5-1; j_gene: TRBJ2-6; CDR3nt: TGCGCCAGCACCTCCGCGAGCTCTGGGGCCAACGTCCTGACTTTC; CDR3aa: CASTSASSGANVLTF
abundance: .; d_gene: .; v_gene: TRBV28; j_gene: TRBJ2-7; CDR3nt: TGTGCCAGCAGGTTGGGACTTCCCCGCTCCTACGAGCAGTACTTC; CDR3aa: CASRLGLPRSYEQYF
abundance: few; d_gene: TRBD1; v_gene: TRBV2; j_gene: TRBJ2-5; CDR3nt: TGTGCCACACAACCGGGACAGCAAGAGACCCAGTACTTC; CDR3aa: CATQPGQQETQYF
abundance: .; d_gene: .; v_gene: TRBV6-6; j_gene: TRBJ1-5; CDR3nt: TGTGCCAGCAGTTACCGAGCAGGGTTTCAGCCCCAGCATTTT; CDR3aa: CASSYRAGFQPQHF
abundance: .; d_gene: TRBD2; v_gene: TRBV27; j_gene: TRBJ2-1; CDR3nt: TGTGCCAGCAGTCGTAGCGGGAGGGTCGGGGAGCAGTTCTTC; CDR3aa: CASSRSGRVGEQFF
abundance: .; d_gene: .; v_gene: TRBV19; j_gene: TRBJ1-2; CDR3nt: TGTGCCAGTAAGGTCGAGGGGATCTATGGCTACACCTTC; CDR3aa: CASKVEGIYGYTF
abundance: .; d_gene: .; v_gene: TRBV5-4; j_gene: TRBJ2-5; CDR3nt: TGTGCCAGCAGCACGCCCCGGGCAGGGGAGACCCAGTACTTC; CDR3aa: CASSTPRAGETQYF
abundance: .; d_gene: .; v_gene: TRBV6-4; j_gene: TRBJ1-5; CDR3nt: TGTGCCAGCAGTGATCGGATGGGGGCTGGACAGCCCCAGCATTTT; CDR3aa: CASSDRMGAGQPQHF
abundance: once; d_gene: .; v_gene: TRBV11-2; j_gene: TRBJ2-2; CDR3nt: TGTGCCAGCAGCCCTAGCCTATTTGGGGAGCTGTTTTTT; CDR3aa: CASSPSLFGELFF
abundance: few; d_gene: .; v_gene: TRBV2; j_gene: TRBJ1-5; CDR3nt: TGTGCCAGCAGTGAGGTCAGGGTTCGGAATCAGCCCCAGCATTTT; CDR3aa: CASSEVRVRNQPQHF
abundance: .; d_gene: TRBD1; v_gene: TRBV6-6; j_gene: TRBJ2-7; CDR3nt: TGTGCCAGCAGACGACAGGGGGTAGAGAACGAGCAGTACTTC; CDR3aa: CASRRQGVENEQYF